The 19 T cell receptor beta chains below come from one sample, sequenced in a study of blood T cell repertoires in COVID-19. Repertoires were generated with immunoSEQ multiplex PCR, while TCRdb's copy carries only in-frame clones and drops some. The sample has 240,000 or so clones, roughly nine tenths seen once. Sequenced: peripheral blood. These receptors came from a man aged 55-75 years with acute or convalescent COVID-19.

V is TRBV20-1 and J is TRBJ2-1; TRBD2 agrees at 7 bases. The CDR3 consists of 13 residues. Germline assignment: CDR1 DFQATT and CDR2 SNEGSKA (reference sequence). The trim removed 3 bases at V and 4 bases at J, leaving 3 bases unmatched. The CDR3 is CSASFSGYNEQFF. The CDR3 nucleotides are TGCAGTGCTAGTTTTAGCGGGTACAATGAGCAGTTCTTC.

This clone was seen only a few times. The chain carries TRBV12-3 or TRBV12-4 and TRBJ1-2; D is ambiguous. The germline V and J ends were trimmed by 5 bases and 0 bases, with 4 bases remaining between them. The CDR3 extends over 12 amino acids. Here the CDR3 DNA reads TGTGCCAGCAGTGCAGCTAACTATGGCTACACCTTC. Its protein is CASSAANYGYTF.

This chain uses TRBV5-1 with TRBJ2-7, with D unresolved. This CDR3 has 14 residues. Germline values: CDR1 SGHRS, CDR2 YFSETQ. The V end lost 2 bases, the J end lost 0 bases, and 9 bases lay between the germline ends. In DNA, the CDR3 is TGCGCCAGCAGCTTACAGTCCAGCTCCTACGAGCAGTACTTC. It yields the protein CASSLQSSSYEQYF. Based on the CDR3 plus reference TRBV5-1 and TRBJ2-7, the full variable domain is KAGVTQTPRYLIKTRGQQVTLSCSPISGHRSVSWYQQTPGQGLQFLFEYFSETQRNKGNFPGRFSGRQFSNSRSEMNVSTLELGDSALYLCASSLQSSSYEQYFGPGTRLTVT.

CDR3 in amino acids: CASSTRWDRGLDEQFF. DNA of the CDR3: TGTGCCAGCAGCACCCGGTGGGACAGGGGGCTCGATGAGCAGTTCTTC. The chain couples TRBV27 to TRBJ2-1; TRBD1 agrees at 12 bases. The CDR3 covers 16 residues. The junction had 11 bases not matched to a gene; V was cut back by 6 bases and J by 8 bases. From germline, CDR1 is MNHEY and CDR2 SMNVEV (reference sequence).

The chain couples TRBV5-8 to TRBJ2-3; perhaps TRBD1 as D (6 bases). The CDR3 is 16 residues long. Germline CDR1 and CDR2: SGHTS and YDEGEE. Trimming shortened V by 4 bases and J by 2 bases, and 17 bases separated the two germline ends. CDR3 in amino acids: CASSQGDTYSTDTQYF. The CDR3 DNA sequence: TGTGCCAGCAGCCAAGGGGACACATACTCCACAGATACGCAGTATTTT.

This clone turned up a few times. V gene TRBV11-3 combines with J gene TRBJ1-1; 7 bases align to TRBD1. J lost 1 base, V lost 0 bases, and 8 bases had no gene match. Germline V CDR1 and CDR2: SGHNT, YENEEA. This CDR3 is 17 amino acids long. The CDR3 DNA follows: TGTGCCAGCAGCTTAGATGTTTGGGGACAGAAGAACACTGAAGCTTTCTTT. Amino acid sequence: CASSLDVWGQKNTEAFF.

The rearrangement joins TRBV5-1 to TRBJ2-7, with 8 bases matching TRBD2. The CDR3 contains 13 residues. Germline CDR1 reads SGHRS; CDR2 reads YFSETQ. Trimming at V came to 0 bases and at J to 4 bases, leaving 0 bases not matched to a gene. The CDR3 here is CASSLGGGYEQYF. CDR3 DNA: TGCGCCAGCAGCTTGGGCGGGGGGTACGAGCAGTACTTC.

The chain has TRBV29-1 and TRBJ1-1; D is unresolved. The CDR3 has 13 amino acids. Germline CDR1 and CDR2: SQVTM and ANQGSEA. V shed 4 bases and J shed 5 bases, with 14 bases lying between them. CDR3 sequence: CSVVPASGTEAFF. The DNA of the CDR3 is TGCAGCGTTGTACCTGCCTCGGGGACTGAAGCTTTCTTT.

CDR3 in DNA: TGCGCCAGCTCATCAAACGACAGATTCCAGCCTAATCAGCCCCAGCATTTT. Its protein product is CASSSNDRFQPNQPQHF. The chain recombines TRBV4-1 with TRBJ1-5, with D maybe TRBD1 (5 bases). The CDR3 extends over 17 amino acids. Germline values: CDR1 MGHRA, CDR2 YSYEKL. The V gene lost 8 bases and the J gene lost 4 bases, with 24 bases spanning the gap.

In its sample, this clone was seen once. The rearrangement joins TRBV5-5 to TRBJ2-4; tentative D call: TRBD1 (5 bases). V lost 4 bases and J lost 4, with 21 bases in between. The germline gives CDR1 SGHKS, CDR2 YYEKEE (reference sequence). CDR3 size: 17 residues. The DNA of the CDR3 is TGTGCCAGCAGCCCCTGGTCGCAGGGCAGGTTAAAAAACATTCAGTACTTC. Encoded protein: CASSPWSQGRLKNIQYF.

The chain recombines TRBV12-5 with TRBJ2-1, with 11 nucleotides matching TRBD2. The length of the CDR3 is 20 residues. Germline CDR1 is LGHNT and CDR2 is FRNRAP. V gave up 0 bases and J gave up 1 base; unmatched junction bases: 11. The DNA of the CDR3 is TGTGCTAGTGGTTTGGTACGGCTCCTAGCGGGAGGTGTTTCCTACAATGAGCAGTTCTTC. Its protein product is CASGLVRLLAGGVSYNEQFF.

This clone was found a few times. The chain employs TRBV3-1 (or the pseudogene TRBV3-2) and TRBJ1-5; 7 nucleotides match TRBD1. The germline V gene encodes CDR1 LGHDT and CDR2 YNNKEL (reference sequence). V lost 0 bases and J lost 6; bases outside the gene matches: 8. The CDR3 extends over 16 amino acids. In DNA, the CDR3 is TGTGCCAGCAGCCAAGATAATGCGGCAGGGGGTCAGCCCCAGCATTTT. This encodes CASSQDNAAGGQPQHF.

V is TRBV9 and J is TRBJ1-2; no clear D gene. Trimming stripped 5 bases from V and 3 bases from J, with 20 bases between. CDR1 is SGDLS, CDR2 YYNGEE, per germline. There are 16 residues in the CDR3. Here the CDR3 reads CASRGQEAVWDYGYTF. The CDR3 nucleotides read TGTGCCAGCAGAGGCCAGGAGGCCGTTTGGGACTATGGCTACACCTTC.

The chain couples TRBV6-6 to TRBJ1-5; unclear D gene. The CDR3 totals 13 residues. Deletions cut 0 bases from V and 5 bases from J, with 5 bases between. Per germline, CDR1 MNHNY and CDR2 SVGAGI (reference sequence). CDR3 in DNA: TGTGCCAGCAGTTACTCAGCTGATCAGCCCCAGCATTTT. This encodes CASSYSADQPQHF.

The chain employs TRBV4-3 and TRBJ1-2, with a tentative D call TRBD1 (5 bases). Looked up from germline, CDR1 is LGHNA and CDR2 is YSLEER. V lost 0 bases and J 0 bases, leaving 20 bases between the germline ends. CDR3 size: 19 residues. Here the CDR3 DNA reads TGCGCCAGCAGCCAAGATCTAGCTAGGGGAGGGCCAGCTAACTATGGCTACACCTTC. Translating it yields CASSQDLARGGPANYGYTF.

This clone was seen a handful of times. This chain uses TRBV28 with TRBJ2-7; TRBD1 is a possible D gene (6 bases). CDR3 length: 13 amino acids. Between the trimmed V and J ends, which lost 4 bases and 4 bases, there was a span of 11 bases. The germline gives CDR1 MDHEN, CDR2 SYDVKM. CDR3 in DNA: TGTGCCAGCAGTTGGGGCCAGGGGTACGAGCAGTACTTC. Its protein product is CASSWGQGYEQYF. Combining the CDR3 with reference TRBV28 and TRBJ2-7 gives the whole variable domain DVKVTQSSRYLVKRTGEKVFLECVQDMDHENMFWYRQDPGLGLRLIYFSYDVKMKEKGDIPEGYSVSREKKERFSLILESASTNQTSMYLCASSWGQGYEQYFGPGTRLTVT.

This chain links TRBV2 with TRBJ2-3; the D gene is possibly TRBD2 (6 bases). Germline-derived CDR1 and CDR2 are SNHLY and FYNNEI. The V and J ends lost 5 bases and 3 bases respectively, with 12 bases between them. The CDR3 has 14 amino acids. The CDR3 loop is CASSRDLGTDTQYF. The CDR3 region has the DNA TGTGCCAGCAGTCGGGACTTAGGGACAGATACGCAGTATTTT.

V gene TRBV6-5 combines with J gene TRBJ2-3; 11 bases agree with TRBD2. The germline CDR1 and CDR2 sequences are MNHEY and SVGAGI. After removal of 7 bases from V and 3 bases from J, the junction contained 6 bases not matched to a gene. The CDR3 runs to 15 residues. The CDR3 loop reads CASTETSGRTDTQYF. In DNA form, the CDR3 reads TGTGCCAGCACCGAAACTAGCGGGAGAACAGATACGCAGTATTTT.

J is TRBJ2-3 and V is TRBV15, with 12 bases fitting TRBD1. Trimming at V came to 1 base and at J to 2 bases, leaving 7 bases not matched to a gene. The CDR3 extends over 18 amino acids. Germline V gene data show CDR1 as LNHNV and CDR2 as YYDKDF (reference sequence). DNA for the CDR3: TGTGCCACCAGCAGAGCGGGGACAGGGGGCTTTTCCACAGATACGCAGTATTTT. Its translation: CATSRAGTGGFSTDTQYF.